The rows below give T cell receptor beta chains drawn from one sample of a study of CD8+ T cells in alopecia areata. This table comes from immunoSEQ multiplex PCR, and its TCRdb copy is limited to in-frame clones, with some not included. The data hold about 210,000 clones, with more than 45% observed a single time. Sample: CD4+ T cells sorted from blood, taken at week 4, from a patient treated with tofacitinib. The receptors were gathered from a human donor with alopecia areata. The conserved cysteine and the conserved F or W are not part of the CDR3 here.

>TRBV7-3|TRBJ2-3
ASSSGTQPDTQY
>TRBV4-3|TRBJ1-4
ASSQTDRGGEKLF
>TRBV4-1|TRBJ2-3
ASSQAGAGTDTQY
>TRBV29-1|TRBJ2-2
SVLKATGGGGLTGELF
>TRBV7-3|TRBJ2-2
ASSSNGVTGELF
>TRBV7-9|TRBJ2-7
ASSLSDGSYEQY
>TRBV9|TRBJ2-1
ASSHRSGNNEQF
>TRBV2|TRBJ2-7
ASSDATGPYEQY
>TRBV18|TRBJ2-7
ASSPGTGAYEQY
>TRBV18|TRBJ2-5
ASSPRIQGRETQY
>TRBV9|TRBJ2-1
ASSVAFDPPQF
>TRBV7-2|TRBJ2-6
ASSGRTGGLNVLT
>TRBV30|TRBJ1-6
AWRNKGSSPLH
>TRBV5-1|TRBJ2-7
ASSLHSSEQY
>TRBV6-6|TRBJ2-5
ATHRDRLQETQY
>TRBV5-1|TRBJ2-5
ASRAAGRGETQY
>TRBV5-1|TRBJ1-1
ASSNEVGAEAF
>TRBV19|TRBJ1-5
ASSRGPGQGYQPQH
>TRBV30|TRBJ2-2
AWSPPFGELF
>TRBV29-1|TRBJ1-1
SVESFFGTEAF
>TRBV11-2|TRBJ2-4
ASSPIAGPKNIQY
>TRBV15|TRBJ2-3
ATSRDGFTDTQY